These 10 T cell receptor beta chains were all obtained from the same sample, sequenced in a study of sequential checkpoint blockade in melanoma. Method: immunoSEQ multiplex PCR; TCRdb's copy keeps in-frame clones and lacks some. The data contain around 12,000 clones, less than 70% of them singletons. Treatment meaning: randomized to nivolumab then ipilimumab (arm A) or the reverse (arm B). The source material was CD8+ T cells sorted from blood (inferred from file names), sampled from a patient given nivolumab and ipilimumab in sequence. The source of these receptors is a human donor with melanoma.

The chain links TRBV7-2 to TRBJ2-7; 9 bases agree with TRBD2. Germline loops: CDR1 SGHTA, CDR2 FQGNSA. There are 14 residues in the CDR3. J gave up 1 base and V 7 bases, and 5 bases lay outside the gene matches. As DNA, the CDR3 is TGTGCCAGCACCCAAGCGGGGGGATCCTACGAGCAGTACTTC. It is translated as CASTQAGGSYEQYF.

The chain's CDR3 is CASRVGLAEIYNEQFF. The CDR3 nucleotides read TGTGCCAGCAGGGTAGGACTAGCGGAGATCTACAATGAGCAGTTCTTC. The chain has TRBV2 and TRBJ2-1, with TRBD2 matching over 10 bases. The CDR3 is made up of 16 amino acids. V lost 6 bases, J lost 3 bases, and 8 bases stayed unmatched. Germline assignment: CDR1 SNHLY and CDR2 FYNNEI.

V gene TRBV27 combines with J gene TRBJ2-7, with D tentatively TRBD1 (5 bases). With 3 bases removed from V and 5 bases from J, the gap between germline ends came to 14 bases. Germline V CDR1 and CDR2: MNHEY, SMNVEV (reference sequence). This CDR3 spans 14 amino acids. The DNA of the CDR3 is TGTGCCAGCAGTTTCTCCAGGGTGGGCGACGAGCAGTACTTC. Translation: CASSFSRVGDEQYF.

CDR3 DNA: TGTGCCAGCAGCCTGCGGACTAGCGGATCCACAGATACGCAGTATTTT. Translation gives CASSLRTSGSTDTQYF. This chain links TRBV13 with TRBJ2-3; 10 nucleotides line up with TRBD2. CDR1 and CDR2 from the germline V gene are PRHDT and FYEKMQ (reference sequence). The V gene end was trimmed by 5 bases and the J gene end by 2 bases; junction bases not matched to a gene: 7. The CDR3 has 16 amino acids.

In its sample, this clone was seen a few times. The J gene is TRBJ2-7, the V gene TRBV6-5, with TRBD1 matching over 8 bases. V was pared by 5 bases and J by 0 bases, with 3 bases of the junction left unmatched. From germline, CDR1 is MNHEY and CDR2 SVGAGI. The CDR3 is 14 amino acids. CDR3 sequence: CASSHGQGSYEQYF. CDR3 DNA sequence: TGTGCCAGCAGTCACGGACAGGGCTCCTACGAGCAGTACTTC.

The rearrangement joins TRBV13 to TRBJ2-2; TRBD1 agrees at 7 bases. In germline, CDR1 is PRHDT, CDR2 FYEKMQ (reference sequence). The length of the CDR3 is 17 residues. V gave up 1 base and J gave up 6 bases; unmatched junction bases: 11. The CDR3 reads CASSLVPDRVGPGELFF. The CDR3 DNA sequence: TGTGCCAGCAGCTTAGTCCCCGACAGGGTAGGGCCCGGGGAGCTGTTTTTT.

The rearrangement joins TRBV6-5 to TRBJ1-4; no firm D call. This CDR3 comprises 15 residues. Germline values: CDR1 MNHEY, CDR2 SVGAGI. The germline V and J ends were trimmed by 3 bases and 8 bases, with 16 bases remaining between them. CDR3 amino acids: CASSYSASPGEKLFF. CDR3 bases: TGTGCCAGCAGTTATTCGGCCTCCCCGGGGGAAAAACTGTTTTTT.

This rearrangement joins TRBV6-5 to TRBJ2-7, with 7 bases identical to TRBD2. This CDR3 comprises 15 residues. Losses at the gene ends were 4 bases for V and 0 bases for J; bases not matched to a gene: 6. Germline CDR1 and CDR2: MNHEY and SVGAGI. CDR3 sequence reads: CASSSSGGSSYEQYF. In nucleotides, the CDR3 is TGTGCCAGCAGTTCGTCGGGGGGAAGCTCCTACGAGCAGTACTTC.

In this sample, this clone turned up once. The chain carries TRBV6-6 and TRBJ2-1, with 10 bases aligning to TRBD1. V lost 8 bases, J lost 8 bases, and 6 bases stayed unmatched. The germline CDR1 and CDR2 sequences are MNHNY and SVGAGI (reference sequence). The CDR3 totals 13 residues. CDR3 protein: CASRDRGPHEQFF. The CDR3 bases are TGTGCCAGCCGGGACAGGGGACCTCATGAGCAGTTCTTC.

In this sample, this clone turned up once. The CDR3 DNA is TGTGCCAGCAGCGTAGCTACCACAGCTGGAAACACCATATATTTT. This gives the protein CASSVATTAGNTIYF. This chain links TRBV9 with TRBJ1-3; the D is unclear. The germline V gene encodes CDR1 SGDLS and CDR2 YYNGEE. CDR3 length equals 15 residues. V lost 0 bases to trimming and J lost 2 bases, with 9 bases between them.